A selection of T cell receptor beta chains follows, all from one sample in a study of human T cells and chemical hapten exposure. TCRdb re-called the RACE reads through MiXCR, storing one row per CDR3 protein. The sample shows approximately 79,000 distinct CDR3 sequences, over 8.5% of them seen only once. The sequencing sample was made of whole blood. The receptors originated from a male donor in good health. Some clones in this sample may be carry-over from other donors' samples. CDR3s include the opening cysteine and the closing phenylalanine or tryptophan. The D gene is left open where the match is weak. Size tells how often a clone was seen (once, few, many) or the class of an expanded clone, and some rows leave it out.

NA,TRBV12-3/TRBV12-4,TRBJ1-4,TRBD1,CASSPGTDSEKLFF,TGTGCCAGCAGCCCCGGGACAGACTCCGAAAAACTGTTTTTT
few,TRBV29-1,TRBJ1-4,NA,CSVGGRVNEKLFF,TGCAGCGTTGGGGGGCGGGTTAATGAAAAACTGTTTTTT
NA,TRBV7-9,TRBJ2-3,NA,CASSRSPRSTDTQYF,TGTGCCAGCAGCCGGAGCCCCCGGAGCACAGATACGCAGTATTTT
few,TRBV6-6,TRBJ1-1,NA,CASSYSTTVEAFF,TGTGCCAGCAGTTACTCAACGACAGTTGAAGCTTTCTTT
NA,TRBV19,TRBJ1-1,NA,CASSLPSLNTEAFF,TGTGCCAGTAGTCTGCCGTCATTGAACACTGAAGCTTTCTTT
NA,TRBV3-1,TRBJ2-4,NA,CASSQIGIQYF,TGTGCCAGCAGCCAAATTGGAATTCAGTACTTC
many,TRBV6-5,TRBJ1-6,NA,CASSYSAGDGNSPLHF,TGTGCCAGCAGTTACTCGGCGGGGGATGGGAATTCACCCCTCCACTTT
few,TRBV12-3/TRBV12-4,TRBJ2-1,NA,CASSAGGSSNEQFF,TGTGCCAGCAGTGCTGGTGGATCCTCCAATGAGCAGTTCTTC
few,TRBV2,TRBJ2-1,TRBD2,CASGRTSGYNEQFF,TGTGCCAGCGGACGGACTAGCGGATACAATGAGCAGTTCTTC
NA,TRBV14,TRBJ2-3,NA,CASSQDDLGTDTQYF,TGTGCCAGCAGCCAAGACGACCTGGGCACAGATACGCAGTATTTT
few,TRBV12-3/TRBV12-4,TRBJ2-7,NA,CASTHLPDFSYEQYF,TGTGCCAGCACCCATTTACCGGACTTCTCCTACGAGCAGTACTTC
many,TRBV7-9,TRBJ2-1,NA,CASSLKAGTLNEQFF,TGTGCCAGCAGCCTTAAGGCCGGGACTCTCAATGAGCAGTTCTTC
many,TRBV4-2,TRBJ2-7,TRBD2,CASSQGLAGYEQYF,TGTGCCAGCAGCCAAGGACTAGCGGGCTACGAGCAGTACTTC
NA,TRBV5-1,TRBJ2-1,TRBD2,CASSPGTSGSVEQFF,TGCGCCAGCAGCCCGGGGACTAGCGGGAGCGTTGAGCAGTTCTTC
NA,TRBV11-2,TRBJ2-7,NA,CASSLATYEQYF,TGTGCCAGCAGCTTGGCTACCTACGAGCAGTACTTC
many,TRBV20-1,TRBJ2-1,NA,CSARAGSSYNEQFF,TGCAGTGCTAGAGCGGGGAGCTCCTACAATGAGCAGTTCTTC
few,TRBV6-6,TRBJ1-1,TRBD1,CASRSGGQGNTEAFF,TGTGCCAGCAGGTCCGGGGGACAGGGCAACACTGAAGCTTTCTTT
NA,TRBV5-1,TRBJ1-1,NA,CASSLSPDSHTEAFF,TGCGCCAGCAGCTTGTCCCCCGACAGTCACACTGAAGCTTTCTTT
NA,TRBV12-3/TRBV12-4,TRBJ2-2,NA,CASSSTGRPGELFF,TGTGCCAGCAGTTCGACGGGTCGCCCCGGGGAGCTGTTTTTT
NA,TRBV29-1,TRBJ2-3,NA,CSVEVSSTDTQYF,TGCAGCGTTGAAGTCAGTAGCACAGATACGCAGTATTTT
NA,TRBV7-2,TRBJ2-3,NA,CASSLILLDTQYF,TGTGCCAGCAGCTTAATACTTTTGGATACGCAGTATTTT
few,TRBV12-3/TRBV12-4,TRBJ2-3,TRBD1,CASSPWGQGIDTQYF,TGTGCCAGCAGCCCTTGGGGACAGGGAATAGATACGCAGTATTTT
medium-sized,TRBV6-1,TRBJ2-1,TRBD2,CASSELAGGYNEQFF,TGTGCCAGCAGTGAACTAGCGGGGGGGTACAATGAGCAGTTCTTC
NA,TRBV3-1,TRBJ2-7,TRBD2,CASSHTSGGEQYF,TGTGCCAGCAGCCATACTAGCGGAGGCGAGCAGTACTTC
many,TRBV7-8,TRBJ2-7,TRBD1,CASSPETGLGDEQYF,TGTGCCAGCAGCCCCGAGACAGGGCTGGGAGACGAGCAGTACTTC
few,TRBV12-3/TRBV12-4,TRBJ2-7,NA,CASSLALSSYEQYF,TGTGCCAGCAGTTTAGCCCTGAGCTCCTACGAGCAGTACTTC
few,TRBV7-3,TRBJ2-6,NA,CASSFYHSGANVLTF,TGTGCCAGCAGCTTCTACCACTCTGGGGCCAACGTCCTGACTTTC
many,TRBV11-2,TRBJ2-2,NA,CASSSPISIGELFF,TGTGCCAGCAGCTCCCCTATATCAATCGGGGAGCTGTTTTTT
NA,TRBV7-2,TRBJ1-4,NA,CASSYSFEKLFF,TGTGCCAGCAGCTACTCTTTCGAAAAACTGTTTTTT
few,TRBV6-2/TRBV6-3,TRBJ2-7,NA,CASSGREQYF,TGTGCCAGCAGTGGGCGGGAGCAGTACTTC